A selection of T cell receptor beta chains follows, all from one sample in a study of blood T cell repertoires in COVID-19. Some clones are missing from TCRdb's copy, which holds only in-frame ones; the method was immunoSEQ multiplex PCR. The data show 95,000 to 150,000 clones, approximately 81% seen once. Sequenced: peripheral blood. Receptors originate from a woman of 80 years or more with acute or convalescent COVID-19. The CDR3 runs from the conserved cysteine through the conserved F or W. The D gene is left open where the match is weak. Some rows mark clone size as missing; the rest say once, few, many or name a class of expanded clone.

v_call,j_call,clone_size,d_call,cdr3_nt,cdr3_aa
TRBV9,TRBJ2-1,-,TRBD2,TGTGCCAGCAGCGTAGCGCTAGCGGGAGGGTCCTACAATGAGCAGTTCTTC,CASSVALAGGSYNEQFF
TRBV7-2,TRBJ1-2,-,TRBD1,TGTGCCAGCAGCTTCCCAGGGGGCACGTATGGCTACACCTTC,CASSFPGGTYGYTF
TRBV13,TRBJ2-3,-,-,TGTGCCAGCAGCTTAGACCGGGGATCTAGCACAGATACGCAGTATTTT,CASSLDRGSSTDTQYF
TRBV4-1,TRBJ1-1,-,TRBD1,TGCGCCAGCAGCCAGGCCTACAGGGGGAGAACTGAAGCTTTCTTT,CASSQAYRGRTEAFF
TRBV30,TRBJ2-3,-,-,TGTGCCTGGTCTTACAGGGGAGGAGATACGCAGTATTTT,CAWSYRGGDTQYF
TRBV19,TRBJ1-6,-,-,TGTGCCAGTAGTATATCGCAGAATAATTCACCCCTCCACTTT,CASSISQNNSPLHF
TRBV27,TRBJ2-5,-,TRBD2,TGTGCCAGCAGCTACCGGACTAGCGGGAAAGGCGCGACCCAGTACTTC,CASSYRTSGKGATQYF
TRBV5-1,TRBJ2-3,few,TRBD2,TGCGCCAGCAGCTCGGAGCTAGCGGGGAGCACAGATACGCAGTATTTT,CASSSELAGSTDTQYF
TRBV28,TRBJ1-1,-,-,TGTGCCAGCAGACGGGACACTTACATGAACACTGAAGCTTTCTTT,CASRRDTYMNTEAFF
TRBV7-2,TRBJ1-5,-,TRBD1,TGTGCCAGCAGCTTGGGACAGATCAATCAGCCCCAGCATTTT,CASSLGQINQPQHF
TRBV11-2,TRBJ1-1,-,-,TGTGCCAGCAGCTTAGATCAACAGTACACTGAAGCTTTCTTT,CASSLDQQYTEAFF
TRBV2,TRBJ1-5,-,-,TGTGCCAGCAGGCTGGAGCGTCGCCAGCCCCAGCATTTT,CASRLERRQPQHF
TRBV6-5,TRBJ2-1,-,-,TGTGCCAGCAGCCCGGGAAGCTCCTACAATGAGCAGTTCTTC,CASSPGSSYNEQFF
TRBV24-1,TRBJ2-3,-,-,TGTGCCACCAGTGATTCCGCAGATACGCAGTATTTT,CATSDSADTQYF
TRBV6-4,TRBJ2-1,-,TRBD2,TGTGCCAGCAGTATGGGGACTAGCAGATACAATGAGCAGTTCTTC,CASSMGTSRYNEQFF
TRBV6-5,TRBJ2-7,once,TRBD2,TGTGCCAGCAGTCCCGTACTAGCGGGCCCCTACGAGCAGTACTTC,CASSPVLAGPYEQYF
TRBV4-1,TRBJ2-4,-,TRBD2,TGCGCCAGCAGCCAGGACCCGGGACTAGCGGGACACATTCAGTACTTC,CASSQDPGLAGHIQYF
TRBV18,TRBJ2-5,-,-,TGTGCCAGCTCACCCTTGGAGAACCGGGGGAAAGGAGTCCAAGAGACCCAGTACTTC,CASSPLENRGKGVQETQYF
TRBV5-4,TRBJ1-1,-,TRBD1,TGTGCCAGCAGTTTTACGACAGGGCTGAACACTGAAGCTTTCTTT,CASSFTTGLNTEAFF
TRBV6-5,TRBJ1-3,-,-,TGTGCCAACCCACCTACAGGGTCCGGAAACACCATATATTTT,CANPPTGSGNTIYF
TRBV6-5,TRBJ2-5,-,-,TGTGCCAGTATAGACAGGGGAGGGGGCGAGACCCAGTACTTC,CASIDRGGGETQYF
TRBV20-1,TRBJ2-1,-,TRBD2,TGCAGTGCTAGTCTGACTAGCGGGGGGGCCAATGAGCAGTTCTTC,CSASLTSGGANEQFF
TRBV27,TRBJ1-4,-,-,TGTGCCAGCACTCTCTCGGGGGGCGCGACTAATGAAAAACTGTTTTTT,CASTLSGGATNEKLFF
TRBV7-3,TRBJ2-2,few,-,TGTGCCAGCAGCTTAGAGCATTGGAACACCGGGGAGCTGTTTTTT,CASSLEHWNTGELFF
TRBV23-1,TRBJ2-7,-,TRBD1,TGCGCCAGCCGCCCGGACAGGGCCGTCGCCGAGCAGTACTTC,CASRPDRAVAEQYF
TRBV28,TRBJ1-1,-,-,TGTGCCAGCAGTTTGGGGGGGACGGGGAACACTGAAGCTTTCTTT,CASSLGGTGNTEAFF
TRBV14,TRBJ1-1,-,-,TGTGCCAGCAGCCAAGGCTACCTAGCTTTCTTT,CASSQGYLAFF
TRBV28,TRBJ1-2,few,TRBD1,TGTGCCAGCAGTTTAGGGACAGGGGGACAGAATGGCTACACCTTC,CASSLGTGGQNGYTF
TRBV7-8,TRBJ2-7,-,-,TGTGCCAGCAGCTTTGGGCGGGCCTCCTACGAGCAGTACTTC,CASSFGRASYEQYF
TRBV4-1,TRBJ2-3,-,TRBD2,TGCGCCAGCAGCCAAGATATGCGGGGGGTTAGCACAGATACGCAGTATTTT,CASSQDMRGVSTDTQYF
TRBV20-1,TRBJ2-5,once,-,TGCAGTGCTAGTCTAATCCAAGAGACCCAGTACTTC,CSASLIQETQYF
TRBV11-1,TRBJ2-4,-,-,TGTGCCAGCAGCTTTCTTCAGGGAGGAACCAAAAACATTCAGTACTTC,CASSFLQGGTKNIQYF
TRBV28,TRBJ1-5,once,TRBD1,TGTGCCAGCAGTTTAATCATCGGAGGGGGCGCCCAGCCCCAGCATTTT,CASSLIIGGGAQPQHF
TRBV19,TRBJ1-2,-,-,TGTGCCAGTAGGCGGGACCTCTATGGCTACACCTTC,CASRRDLYGYTF
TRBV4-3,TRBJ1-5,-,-,TGCGCCAGCAGCCAAGGGAACGGACCGGGAGCTGAGCCCCAGCATTTT,CASSQGNGPGAEPQHF
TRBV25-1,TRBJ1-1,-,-,TGTGCCAGCAGTGACTACGGAGGGCACACTGAAGCTTTCTTT,CASSDYGGHTEAFF
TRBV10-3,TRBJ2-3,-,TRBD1,TGTGCCATCAGTGGGCCGACAGGGGTTAGCACAGATACGCAGTATTTT,CAISGPTGVSTDTQYF
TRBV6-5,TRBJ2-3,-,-,TGTGCCACACATGATGCAGGACTTAGCACAGATACGCAGTATTTT,CATHDAGLSTDTQYF
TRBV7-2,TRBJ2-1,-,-,TGTGCCAGCAGCGGTCGAGGAGGCAATGAGCAGTTCTTC,CASSGRGGNEQFF
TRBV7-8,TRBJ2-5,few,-,TGTGCCAGCAGCTTATCTCTGGGGGGAGAGACCCAGTACTTC,CASSLSLGGETQYF
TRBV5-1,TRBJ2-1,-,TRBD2,TGCGCCAGCAGCTTTACTAGCGGGGGGGCTGAGCAGTTCTTC,CASSFTSGGAEQFF
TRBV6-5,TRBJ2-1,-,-,TGTGCTGTTAGCTCCTACAATGAGCAGTTCTTC,CAVSSYNEQFF
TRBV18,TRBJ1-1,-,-,TGTGCCAGCTCACCTCTGGCTCGGGACACTGAAGCTTTCTTT,CASSPLARDTEAFF
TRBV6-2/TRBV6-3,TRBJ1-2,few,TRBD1,TGTGCCAGCAGTTATTCTACAGGGGGCGGCTATGGCTACACCTTC,CASSYSTGGGYGYTF
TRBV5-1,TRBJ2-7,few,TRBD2,TGCGCCAGCAGCTCGACTAGCGGGGGAGCTAAGCCCTACGAGCAGTACTTC,CASSSTSGGAKPYEQYF
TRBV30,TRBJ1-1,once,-,TGTGCCCAAAAGGGGGATTTCACTGAAGCTTTCTTT,CAQKGDFTEAFF
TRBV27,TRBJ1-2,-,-,TGTGCCAGCAGTTTATGGGGGCTGGGAGATGGCTACACCTTC,CASSLWGLGDGYTF
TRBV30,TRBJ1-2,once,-,TGTGCCTTGAACCGGGGGGTTGGGGGCTACACCTTC,CALNRGVGGYTF
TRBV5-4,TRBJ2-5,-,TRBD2,TGTGCCAGCAGCTTAGCGGGAGGGATACAAGAGACCCAGTACTTC,CASSLAGGIQETQYF
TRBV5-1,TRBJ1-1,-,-,TGCGCCAGCAGTAATGGGGAGTTTGAAGCTTTCTTT,CASSNGEFEAFF
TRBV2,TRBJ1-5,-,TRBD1,TGTGCCAGCAGTGGGGGACAGGGGGATCAGCCCCAGCATTTT,CASSGGQGDQPQHF
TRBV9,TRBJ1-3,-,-,TGTGCCAGCAGCGTAGTGCCAGGGGCTGGAAACACCATATATTTT,CASSVVPGAGNTIYF
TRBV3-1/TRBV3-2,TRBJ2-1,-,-,TGTGCCAGCAGCTTTGCAGATGAGCAGTTCTTC,CASSFADEQFF
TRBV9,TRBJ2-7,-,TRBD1,TGTGCCAGCAGCCCTCAGACAGGGTCAGCGCCCTACGAGCAGTACTTC,CASSPQTGSAPYEQYF
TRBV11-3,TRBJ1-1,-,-,TGTGCCAGCAGGAGCGGCAAGGATAACACTGAAGCTTTCTTT,CASRSGKDNTEAFF
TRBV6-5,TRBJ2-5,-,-,TGTGCCAGCAGTTACGAACCTAACCAAGAGACCCAGTACTTC,CASSYEPNQETQYF
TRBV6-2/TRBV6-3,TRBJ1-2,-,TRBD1,TGTGCCAGCAGCCCGCGGACAGGGTATGGCTACACCTTC,CASSPRTGYGYTF
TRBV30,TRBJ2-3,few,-,TGTGCCTGGAGCGCCAGGGGAACAGATACGCAGTATTTT,CAWSARGTDTQYF
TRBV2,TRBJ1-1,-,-,TGTGCCAGCAGTGTAGGGGGTATGAACACTGAAGCTTTCTTT,CASSVGGMNTEAFF
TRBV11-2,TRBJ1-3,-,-,TGTGCCAGCAGCTTAGTAGGGGAACGCTCTGGAAACACCATATATTTT,CASSLVGERSGNTIYF